The 30 T cell receptor beta chains below come from one sample, sequenced in a study of T-cell reconstitution after alpha-beta-depleted transplantation in children. Study-level results: T-cell counts and diversity were attributed mostly to newly produced T cells one year after transplant.

During its preparation, the TCRbeta library received unique molecular identifiers. TCRdb recomputed calls from the PCR reads with MiXCR, one row per CDR3 protein. Found here are about 300,000 distinct CDR3 sequences, over 7% of them singletons; the top ten hold approximately 8.6%. No antigen has been assigned to these receptors. This sample comprised peripheral blood, obtained 360 days after TCRalphabeta/CD19-depleted stem cell transplant. The receptors shown here come from a female patient under 10 years old who had a stem cell transplant for Fanconi anemia, so the T cells may come from the graft donor.

The V call is TRBV20-1, the J call TRBJ1-6; D remains ambiguous. Trimming shortened V by 6 bases and J by 0 bases, and 15 bases separated the two germline ends. Looked up from germline, CDR1 is DFQATT and CDR2 is SNEGSKA (reference sequence). This CDR3 is built from 16 residues. CDR3 nucleotide sequence: TGCAGTGCCAATAGATTAGAGCGCTCCTATAATTCACCCCTCCACTTT. Its translation: CSANRLERSYNSPLHF.

At least ten counts were recorded for this clonotype. The rearrangement links TRBV28 to TRBJ2-5, with 10 bases that match TRBD2. Germline CDR1 and CDR2: MDHEN and SYDVKM. The CDR3 sequence is 17 residues long. Trimming removed 2 bases from V and 4 bases from J; junction bases left unmatched: 10. CDR3 sequence: CASSLKFLAGASETQYF. Written as DNA, the CDR3 is TGTGCCAGCAGTTTAAAATTCCTAGCGGGAGCGTCAGAGACCCAGTACTTC.

This sequence joins TRBV20-1 and TRBJ1-4; D is undetermined. V was shortened by 2 bases and J by 0 bases, with 7 bases between the two germline ends. The CDR3 extends over 14 amino acids. Germline values: CDR1 DFQATT, CDR2 SNEGSKA (reference sequence). The CDR3 loop is CSARPRSTNEKLFF. The CDR3 region has the DNA TGCAGTGCTAGACCGCGGTCAACTAATGAAAAACTGTTTTTT.

This clonotype was detected many times. V gene TRBV6-1 combines with J gene TRBJ2-5; TRBD1 matches 9 bases. The CDR3 consists of 15 residues. The germline V gene encodes CDR1 MNHNS and CDR2 SASEGT. Trimming removed 4 bases from V and 2 bases from J; junction bases left unmatched: 5. The CDR3 sequence is CASSADRGRQETQYF. The CDR3 DNA follows: TGTGCCAGCAGTGCGGACAGGGGTAGGCAAGAGACCCAGTACTTC.

The table lists this clonotype with a few counts. V gene TRBV3-1 combines with J gene TRBJ1-4; 7 bases align to TRBD1. The ends lost 2 bases at V and 4 bases at J; junction bases unmatched: 4. From germline, CDR1 is LGHDT and CDR2 YNNKEL (reference sequence). CDR3 length: 15 amino acids. CDR3 loop: CASSQPTGFNEKLFF. In DNA, the CDR3 is TGTGCCAGCAGCCAACCGACAGGGTTTAATGAAAAACTGTTTTTT.

Many counts were recorded for this clonotype. The chain uses TRBV12-3 or TRBV12-4 and TRBJ1-1; 7 positions agree with TRBD1. This CDR3 has 15 residues. The J segment lost 2 bases and the V segment lost 5 bases, leaving 8 bases of the junction unmatched. The CDR3 DNA is TGTGCCAGCAGTATAAGTCAGGGGGGTAACACTGAAGCTTTCTTT. Encoded protein: CASSISQGGNTEAFF.

Ten or more counts support this clonotype. The chain recombines TRBV27 with TRBJ2-1, with D uncertain. V was cut by 5 bases and J by 3 bases, with 5 bases left in between. The CDR3 is 12 residues long. Germline values: CDR1 MNHEY, CDR2 SMNVEV (reference sequence). The CDR3 sequence: CASSIDYNEQFF. CDR3 sequence (DNA): TGTGCCAGCAGTATTGACTACAATGAGCAGTTCTTC.

Only a few counts were recorded for this clonotype. The rearrangement joins TRBV6-1 to TRBJ1-2; 7 bases are shared with TRBD1. The germline gives CDR1 MNHNS, CDR2 SASEGT. The CDR3 runs to 15 residues. V was pared by 5 bases and J by 4 bases, with 10 bases of the junction left unmatched. The CDR3 DNA follows: TGTGCCAGCAGTCGTACTAACAGGGGACTCTATGGCTACACCTTC. It encodes CASSRTNRGLYGYTF.

The sample holds many counts of this clonotype. The gene calls are TRBV4-3 and TRBJ1-5, with a weak D call TRBD1 (6 bases). V shed 0 bases and J shed 2 bases, with 14 bases lying between them. This CDR3 spans 17 amino acids. CDR1 is LGHNA and CDR2 is YSLEER in the germline V gene. CDR3 sequence (DNA): TGCGCCAGCAGCCAAGATATGGGAAACAGGGGCAATCAGCCCCAGCATTTT. This codes for CASSQDMGNRGNQPQHF.

This clonotype was counted ten times or more. The chain has TRBV6-5 and TRBJ1-1; D possibly corresponds to TRBD1 (5 bases). The CDR3 length is 12 residues. The germline gives CDR1 MNHEY, CDR2 SVGAGI. The V gene lost 10 bases and the J gene lost 7 bases, with 16 bases spanning the gap. CDR3 amino acids: CATLRRDGEAFF. In DNA, the CDR3 is TGTGCCACTCTAAGGAGGGACGGTGAAGCTTTCTTT.

This clonotype has a count of ten or more. V gene TRBV27 combines with J gene TRBJ2-1; TRBD2 matches 12 bases. V lost 0 bases, J lost 4 bases, and 7 bases stayed unmatched. Germline CDR1 MNHEY, CDR2 SMNVEV (reference sequence). This CDR3 has 18 amino acids. The CDR3, as DNA: TGTGCCAGCAGTTTATCAAGGACTAGCGGGATGAGTTACAATGAGCAGTTCTTC. It is translated as CASSLSRTSGMSYNEQFF.

This clonotype was seen many times. This rearrangement joins TRBV15 to TRBJ1-2, with a tentative D call TRBD1 (5 bases). Germline V gene sequence: CDR1 LNHNV, CDR2 YYDKDF (reference sequence). The CDR3 contains 14 residues. V lost 3 bases and J lost 6, with 14 bases in between. DNA of the CDR3: TGTGCCACCAGCAGTGGGGGTGTCAGCCATGGCTACACCTTC. Its translation: CATSSGGVSHGYTF.

Ten or more counts support this clonotype. The chain recombines TRBV10-3 with TRBJ2-7, with D uncertain. V lost 4 bases to trimming and J lost 5 bases, with 12 bases between them. This CDR3 region has 13 residues. Germline CDR1 reads ENHRY; CDR2 reads SYGVKD. The chain's CDR3 is CAISVGEWNEQYV. Written as DNA, the CDR3 is TGTGCCATCAGTGTGGGTGAATGGAACGAGCAGTACGTC.

This clonotype was detected many times. The chain joins TRBV9 to TRBJ2-1; no clear D gene. V dropped 0 bases and J dropped 7 bases, with 20 bases sitting between them. The CDR3 covers 17 residues. Germline V lookup: CDR1 SGDLS, CDR2 YYNGEE. CDR3 in DNA: TGTGCCAGCAGCGTAGTATCGGGCAGCCCCTTCAAGAATGAGCAGTTCTTC. This sequence encodes CASSVVSGSPFKNEQFF.

Details on this clonotype: A clone one base away is much larger, so this may be a read error. This chain links TRBV20-1 with TRBJ2-2, with TRBD2 matching 8 bases. The germline V gene encodes CDR1 DFQATT and CDR2 SNEGSKA (reference sequence). The CDR3 runs to 14 residues. The CDR3 here is CCASGTRASGELFF. CDR3 bases: TGCTGTGCTTCCGGGACTAGAGCTTCAGGGGAGCTGTTTTTT.

This clonotype was seen repeatedly, ten times or more. The chain links TRBV20-1 to TRBJ2-2; D is ambiguous. CDR3 length equals 18 residues. Germline V gene data show CDR1 as DFQATT and CDR2 as SNEGSKA (reference sequence). The V gene lost 1 base and the J gene lost 5 bases, with 23 bases spanning the gap. The CDR3 DNA is TGCAGTGCTAGAGTCGGGTTTGGTGGGATTCCTCGGACCGGGGAGCTGTTTTTT. Translated, it gives CSARVGFGGIPRTGELFF.

Comment on this clonotype: Likely a read error: the CDR3 ends without its conserved phenylalanine or tryptophan. The DNA is omitted, as the CDR3 cannot be located on it reliably, and the CDR3 follows TCRdb's listing. V usage is TRBV6-7 and J usage is TRBJ2-1; the D call of TRBD2 is as the table states it, not checked on the DNA. TRBV6-7 qualifies as an ORF whose function is uncertain. Counting both end residues, the CDR3 totals 10 amino acids. The CDR3 is CATPSGAHSN.

This clonotype was observed at least ten times. V gene TRBV12-3 or TRBV12-4 combines with J gene TRBJ2-3, with unresolved D. The CDR3 loop spans 13 amino acids. V was trimmed by 2 bases and J by 6 bases, leaving 9 bases between them. In DNA, the CDR3 is TGTGCCAGCAGTTTACGCAGATTGGATACGCAGTATTTT. Translation gives CASSLRRLDTQYF.

This clonotype was seen a handful of times. This rearrangement joins TRBV9 to TRBJ1-2, with 11 bases aligning to TRBD1. CDR3 length: 15 amino acids. Losses at the gene ends were 4 bases for V and 7 bases for J; bases not matched to a gene: 9. Germline V gene lookup returns CDR1 SGDLS and CDR2 YYNGEE. In DNA form, the CDR3 reads TGTGCCAGCAGCCCCGCTGGACAGGGGGCCGGTGGCTACACCTTC. Protein product: CASSPAGQGAGGYTF.

Regarding this clonotype: A much larger clone is a single base away; this may be a read error. The chain has TRBV5-6 and TRBJ2-7; TRBD2 agrees at 12 bases. Germline V CDR1 and CDR2: SGHDT, YYEEEE. The CDR3 runs to 15 residues. With 4 bases clipped from V and 1 base from J, the junction kept 3 bases outside the gene matches. As DNA, the CDR3 is TGTGCCAGCAGCCAGGGACTAGCGGGTTCCTACGAGCAGTACTTC. Translated: CASSQGLAGSYEQYF.

The rearrangement uses TRBV7-9 and TRBJ2-3; D may be TRBD1 (6 bases). CDR1 and CDR2 from the germline V gene are SEHNR and FQNEAQ (reference sequence). The CDR3 sequence is 14 residues long. Trimming left V 6 bases short and J 2 bases short, with 12 bases between. The chain's CDR3 is CASSLRGITDTQYF. CDR3 nucleotide sequence: TGTGCCAGCAGTCTAAGGGGGATCACAGATACGCAGTATTTT. Using reference TRBV7-9 and TRBJ2-3 for the parts outside the CDR3, the full variable domain is DTGVSQNPRHKITKRGQNVTFRCDPISEHNRLYWYRQTLGQGPEFLTYFQNEAQLEKSRLLSDRFSAERPKGSFSTLEIQRTEQGDSAMYLCASSLRGITDTQYFGPGTRLTVL.

The CDR3 nucleotides read TGTGCCAGCAGCCCTACAGGGACAGGGGGACCCCTCCACTTT. Protein product: CASSPTGTGGPLHF. The rearrangement joins TRBV27 to TRBJ1-6; 11 bases align to TRBD1. V dropped 6 bases and J dropped 12; count of bases not matched to a gene: 7. The CDR3 has 14 amino acids. The V gene's germline CDR1 is MNHEY and CDR2 SMNVEV (reference sequence).

This clonotype was seen once. This could be a read error, since a much larger clone is one nucleotide away. This chain joins TRBV9 and TRBJ2-3; the D gene is possibly TRBD2 (5 bases). With 5 bases removed from V and 2 bases from J, the gap between germline ends came to 12 bases. Germline CDR1 SGDLS, CDR2 YYNGEE. The CDR3 contains 14 residues. CDR3 in DNA: TGTGCCAGCAGTGGTTCGGGAATCACAGATACGCAGTATTTT. This encodes CASSGSGITDTQYF.

The CDR3 protein is CASSGTGNTIYF. The CDR3 nucleotides are TGTGCCAGCAGTGGGACAGGGAACACCATATATTTT. The chain links TRBV12-3 or TRBV12-4 to TRBJ1-3; TRBD1 matches at 9 bases. This CDR3 has 12 amino acids. Trimming at V came to 5 bases and at J to 7 bases, leaving 0 bases not matched to a gene.

This clonotype was picked up many times. The chain has TRBV27 and TRBJ2-1, with D possibly matching TRBD1 (6 bases). With 10 bases removed from V and 7 bases from J, the gap between germline ends came to 14 bases. CDR3 length equals 12 residues. The germline CDR1 and CDR2 sequences are MNHEY and SMNVEV (reference sequence). Written as DNA, the CDR3 is TGTGCCATTGGGCGACAGGCTAATGAGCAGTTCTTC. It codes for CAIGRQANEQFF.

This clonotype was counted ten times or more. The rearrangement joins TRBV5-1 to TRBJ1-2; 10 bases match TRBD1. Germline trimming cut 3 bases from V and 2 bases from J; bases unmatched to any gene: 1. Germline V gene lookup returns CDR1 SGHRS and CDR2 YFSETQ. The CDR3 runs to 14 residues. CDR3 loop: CASSWGQGNYGYTF. Written as DNA, the CDR3 is TGCGCCAGCAGCTGGGGACAGGGGAACTATGGCTACACCTTC.

The sample holds a few counts of this clonotype. The chain couples TRBV11-3 to TRBJ2-4, with 12 positions matching TRBD1. The trim removed 5 bases at V and 1 base at J, leaving 15 bases unmatched. The germline CDR1 and CDR2 sequences are SGHNT and YENEEA. The CDR3 runs 20 residues. The CDR3: CASSLLLGDRGQGAKNIQYF. The CDR3 nucleotides read TGTGCCAGCAGCCTACTCCTGGGGGACAGGGGGCAAGGGGCCAAAAACATTCAGTACTTC.

This clonotype was seen ten or more times. The CDR3, as DNA: TGTGCCAGCAGCTTATCCGGGGGCCACTACAATGAGCAGTTCTTC. It codes for CASSLSGGHYNEQFF. The chain recombines TRBV7-2 with TRBJ2-1, with D tentatively TRBD1 or TRBD2 (6 bases each). The V end was cut by 2 bases, the J end by 3 bases, with 11 bases between. The CDR3 is 15 residues long. The germline V gene encodes CDR1 SGHTA and CDR2 FQGNSA.

In its sample, this clonotype was seen a few times. J is TRBJ1-2 and V is TRBV7-2; maybe TRBD1 (6 bases). The ends were cut back, 5 bases at V and 4 bases at J, with 11 bases in the middle. The CDR3 runs 13 residues. Germline assignment: CDR1 SGHTA and CDR2 FQGNSA. The CDR3 spells CASSQGHSYGYTF. The CDR3 nucleotides are TGTGCCAGCAGCCAGGGACATTCCTATGGCTACACCTTC.

This clonotype was counted ten times or more. J is TRBJ1-4 and V is TRBV4-3; tentative D call: TRBD1 (5 bases). CDR1 is LGHNA and CDR2 is YSLEER in the germline V gene. The CDR3 extends over 11 amino acids. V was cut by 1 base and J by 13 bases, with 7 bases left in between. The CDR3 region is CASSQAGLLFF. CDR3 sequence (DNA): TGCGCCAGCAGCCAAGCAGGGCTACTGTTTTTT.